This T cell receptor (beta chain) was observed in a study of blood T cell repertoires in COVID-19 (dated by TCRdb to the early 2020s). Turning to the overall study: Collaborator samples came from the United States, Italy and Spain and covered acute and convalescent phases of COVID-19. Deeply sampled blood TCRbeta repertoires from subjects exposed to, actively infected with, or recovered from COVID-19 were included in the dataset. A freely available public database, intended as a resource for researchers studying the immune response to SARS-CoV-2, is where the repertoires were released. HLA class I and class II types, where available, came from metadata supplied by the sample provider rather than from assay-based typing. The material from the prospective study consisted of cDNA or gDNA derived from T cells, B-cell-depleted T cells, or PBMCs. The samples were drawn from two sources: the first 160 participants of the ongoing ImmuneRACE study, and 950 to 1,500 subjects contributed by 6 global collaborators. The sample metadata nearly always contained a de-identified subject ID, COVID-19 status, age in years and sex.

The CDR1 and CDR2 encoded by the germline V gene are MGHRA and YSYEKL. The CDR3 runs 13 residues from the cysteine to the phenylalanine. This entry keeps only the CDR3 DNA: 39 bases, framed from base 1. The V and J ends are trimmed by 1 base and 7 bases, leaving 11 bases between them. The full study reports these points: The amount of clinical and demographic metadata varied by source and participant and was provided uncurated.

In Seattle, one collaborating source enrolled patients while the infection was active and tracked those patients longitudinally over the course of disease. Whole blood was collected in K2EDTA tubes by collaborating institutions according to the institutions' own protocols. Collaborator samples were shipped for TCRbeta analysis as frozen whole blood, isolated PBMCs, or DNA extracted from either sample type. As regards this clone: This clone's antigen is unknown. It has no much larger one-base neighbor in the sample; base qualities were not kept.

The immunoSEQ Assay, a bias-controlled multiplex PCR, was used to amplify TCRbeta CDR3 regions from genomic DNA. Per the source publication's procedure: The number of nucleated cells in each sample was estimated by amplification of reference gene primers within the assay. To quantify the absolute abundance of each unique TCRbeta CDR3 rearrangement, sequence reads were collapsed and filtered. For each sample, productive Simpson clonality was calculated as the square root of Simpson's diversity index across productive rearrangements. TCRdb provides this immuneACCESS table in a form limited to in-frame rearrangements. Some clones are lacking; in checked studies, under half of them reflect an unresolved V gene, and why the rest are absent is not known. V, J and clone size derive from that table, while D and trimming were established from the DNA sequence. The sample has approximately 300,000 clones on record, approximately 92% of them singletons. More than 6% of the sample goes to the ten largest clones.

The V gene is TRBV4-1 and the J gene is TRBJ2-7; perhaps TRBD1 is the D gene, with 6 bases matching. The specimen sequenced was peripheral blood. The source is a woman in her 30s with COVID-19, enrolled during active disease. The nucleotide sequence reads as follows: TGCGCCAGCAGCCAAGGGTCAAGGGGGGAGCAGTACTTC. The resulting protein is CASSQGSRGEQYF.